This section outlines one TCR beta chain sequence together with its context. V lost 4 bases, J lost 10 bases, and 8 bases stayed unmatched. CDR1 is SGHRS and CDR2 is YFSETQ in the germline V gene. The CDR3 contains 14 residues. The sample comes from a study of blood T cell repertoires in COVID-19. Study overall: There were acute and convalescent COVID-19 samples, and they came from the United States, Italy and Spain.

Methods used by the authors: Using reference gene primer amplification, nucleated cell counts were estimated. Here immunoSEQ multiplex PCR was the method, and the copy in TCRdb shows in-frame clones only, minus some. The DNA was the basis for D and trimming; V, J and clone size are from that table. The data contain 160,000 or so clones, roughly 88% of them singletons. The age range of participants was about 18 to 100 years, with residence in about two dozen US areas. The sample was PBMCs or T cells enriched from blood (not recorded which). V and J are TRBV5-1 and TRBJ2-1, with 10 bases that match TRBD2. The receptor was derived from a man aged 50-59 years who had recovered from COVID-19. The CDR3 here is CASSRLAGAREQFF. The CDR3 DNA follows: TGCGCCAGCAGCAGGCTAGCGGGGGCCAGGGAGCAGTTCTTC.